The 22 T cell receptor beta chains below come from one sample, sequenced in a study of memory CD4+ T cells and cytomegalovirus serostatus. The sort gate was single viable CD3+CD4+CD8-CD45RO+ cells for memory CD4+ T cells. TCRdb keeps only in-frame clones here, not all; method: immunoSEQ multiplex PCR. Counted here are approximately 52,000 clones, around four fifths occurring once; the ten biggest clones make up roughly 0.84%. The sequenced material came from memory CD4+ T cells from blood. Receptors were obtained from an adult in good health and CMV-seronegative.

This clone was recorded a few times. The gene calls are TRBV7-9 and TRBJ2-5; TRBD1 matches 11 bases. The CDR3 spans 16 residues. V lost 3 bases to trimming and J lost 0 bases; unmatched junction nucleotides: 3. Germline V gene lookup returns CDR1 SEHNR and CDR2 FQNEAQ (reference sequence). The DNA of the CDR3 is TGTGCCAGCAGCTTCGGGACAGGGGGGTACCAAGAGACCCAGTACTTC. Residues: CASSFGTGGYQETQYF.

This clone has a handful of counts. The conserved phenylalanine or tryptophan normally closing the CDR3 is absent here, so this likely arose from a read error. The limits of the CDR3 on the DNA are not certain, so only TCRdb's listed CDR3 is given. V and J are TRBV10-3 and TRBJ1-2; the table's D call of TRBD1 was not tested on the DNA. Germline V gene sequence: CDR1 ENHRY, CDR2 SYGVKD. The CDR3 length is 12 residues, termini included. This chain's CDR3 is CAISDWTTVPQL.

This sequence joins TRBV29-1 and TRBJ2-3; no firm D call. Germline lookup yields CDR1 SQVTM and CDR2 ANQGSEA. This CDR3 is 12 amino acids long. V dropped 0 bases and J dropped 6 bases, with 7 bases sitting between them. The CDR3 DNA reads TGCAGCGTTGAAGAGCCCCGCGATACGCAGTATTTT. Translation: CSVEEPRDTQYF.

The rearrangement links TRBV29-1 to TRBJ1-2, with 7 bases fitting TRBD1. Germline lookup yields CDR1 SQVTM and CDR2 ANQGSEA. After removal of 6 bases from V and 4 bases from J, the junction contained 8 bases not matched to a gene. CDR3 length: 13 residues. The CDR3 DNA sequence: TGCAGCGTACTCCAGCAGGGGGTCTATGGCTACACCTTC. Protein: CSVLQQGVYGYTF.

This clone was seen only a few times. The gene calls are TRBV27 and TRBJ1-2; unclear D gene. Trimming removed 4 bases at V and 7 bases at J, with 7 bases between. The CDR3 runs to 11 residues. Germline V lookup: CDR1 MNHEY, CDR2 SMNVEV (reference sequence). DNA for the CDR3: TGTGCCAGCAGTTCCTCGGGTGGCTACACCTTC. Amino acid sequence: CASSSSGGYTF.

J is TRBJ1-5 and V is TRBV5-1; 9 bases align to TRBD1. The J segment lost 11 bases and the V segment lost 5 bases, leaving 8 bases of the junction unmatched. The CDR3 covers 13 residues. The germline V gene encodes CDR1 SGHRS and CDR2 YFSETQ. CDR3 coding DNA: TGCGCCAGCAGGGGGGACAGGGAGGGGTCCCAGCATTTT. It encodes CASRGDREGSQHF.

On this clone itself: The junction and the germline gene differ at one end; a read error may be behind it. The J gene is TRBJ2-5, the V gene TRBV7-2; TRBD2 matches 11 bases. Germline CDR1 and CDR2: SGHTA and FQGNSA. The CDR3 has 16 residues. CDR3 sequence reads: CASSLGVAGGQGTQYF. As DNA, the CDR3 is TGTGCCAGCAGCTTGGGGGTAGCGGGGGGGCAAGGGACCCAGTACTTC. Full variable domain (remainder filled in from reference TRBV7-2 and TRBJ2-5): GAGVSQSPSNKVTEKGKDVELRCDPISGHTALYWYRQSLGQGLEFLIYFQGNSAPDKSGLPSDRFSAERTGGSVSTLTIQRTQQEDSAVYLCASSLGVAGGQGTQYFGPGTRLLVL.

This clone was seen once. The chain combines TRBV29-1 with TRBJ1-2; D is perhaps TRBD1 (5 bases). The germline CDR1 and CDR2 sequences are SQVTM and ANQGSEA. V was trimmed by 4 bases and J by 2 bases, leaving 11 bases between them. The CDR3 length is 13 residues. Written as DNA, the CDR3 is TGCAGCGTTGGATCGACAGAGAACTATGGCTACACCTTC. Protein product: CSVGSTENYGYTF.

This clone showed up just a few times. The chain recombines TRBV5-4 with TRBJ1-1; 10 bases match TRBD1. The V segment lost 4 bases and the J segment 3 bases; nucleotides outside the gene matches: 3. This CDR3 contains 14 residues. Germline V lookup: CDR1 SGHNT, CDR2 YYREEE (reference sequence). CDR3 in amino acids: CASSRGTGDTEAFF. In DNA form, the CDR3 reads TGTGCCAGCAGCCGCGGGACAGGGGACACTGAAGCTTTCTTT.

DNA of the CDR3: TGTGCCAGCAGCTCACAGGGGTATAATTCACCCCTCCACTTT. Amino acid sequence: CASSSQGYNSPLHF. V usage is TRBV7-2 and J usage is TRBJ1-6; 7 bases match TRBD1. The V segment lost 4 bases and the J segment 4 bases; nucleotides outside the gene matches: 1. The CDR3 length is 14 residues. Germline V gene sequence: CDR1 SGHTA, CDR2 FQGNSA.

A few counts support this clone. V gene TRBV19 combines with J gene TRBJ2-5, with D perhaps matching TRBD1 (6 bases). V was shortened by 5 bases and J by 4 bases, with 14 bases between the two germline ends. Per the germline V gene, CDR1 is LNHDA and CDR2 is SQIVND (reference sequence). The CDR3 has 14 residues. This CDR3 is CASSVNRVRETQYF. The CDR3 bases are TGTGCCAGTAGTGTCAACAGGGTGCGAGAGACCCAGTACTTC.

The chain recombines TRBV4-2 with TRBJ1-4; D unclear. The germline V gene has CDR1 LGHNA and CDR2 YNFKEQ. The CDR3 is 15 amino acids. V was shortened by 1 base and J by 6 bases, with 12 bases between the two germline ends. DNA for the CDR3: TGTGCCAGCAGCCAAGTCAGCGAAAGGCATGAAAAACTGTTTTTT. Amino acid sequence: CASSQVSERHEKLFF.

This chain joins TRBV7-2 and TRBJ1-5; 7 bases line up with TRBD1. Germline CDR1 SGHTA, CDR2 FQGNSA. This CDR3 has 15 residues. J gave up 1 base and V 2 bases, and 2 bases lay outside the gene matches. The CDR3 here is CASSLYRGSNQPQHF. As DNA, the CDR3 is TGTGCCAGCAGCTTATACAGGGGAAGCAATCAGCCCCAGCATTTT.

The chain is built from TRBV5-6 and TRBJ1-5; 7 positions agree with TRBD1. With V trimmed by 0 bases and J by 2 bases, 2 bases remained unmatched. From germline, CDR1 is SGHDT and CDR2 YYEEEE. The CDR3 extends over 15 amino acids. The CDR3: CASSLEGQGNQPQHF. The CDR3, as DNA: TGTGCCAGCAGCTTGGAAGGACAGGGCAATCAGCCCCAGCATTTT.

A remark on this clone: A read error may account for a junction end that differs from germline. The chain carries TRBV30 and TRBJ2-5; a possible D gene is TRBD2 (6 bases). Germline CDR1 and CDR2: GTSNPN and SVGIG (reference sequence). The CDR3 totals 12 residues. CDR3 in amino acids: CTWSVLFGTQYF. CDR3 bases: TGTACCTGGAGTGTACTATTCGGGACTCAGTACTTC.

In this sample, this clone turned up a few times. The genes are TRBV29-1 and TRBJ2-7; no clear D. Trimming shortened V by 4 bases and J by 3 bases, and 10 bases separated the two germline ends. CDR1 and CDR2 from the germline V gene are SQVTM and ANQGSEA. The CDR3 spans 12 residues. CDR3 nucleotide sequence: TGCAGCGTTGGTTCAGGCCTCTACGAGCAGTACTTC. Amino acid sequence: CSVGSGLYEQYF.

The CDR3 DNA is TGCGCCAGCAGCTTGGCCAGGGGAGGGTTCACAGATACGCAGTATTTT. Its translation: CASSLARGGFTDTQYF. The V call is TRBV5-1, the J call TRBJ2-3, with TRBD2 as a possible D gene (7 bases). This CDR3 is 16 amino acids long. Germline V CDR1 and CDR2: SGHRS, YFSETQ. Trimming took 0 bases from V and 2 from J, leaving 13 bases between them.

The genes are TRBV30 and TRBJ2-5, with D possibly being TRBD2 (6 bases). V was trimmed by 2 bases and J by 5 bases, leaving 9 bases between them. This CDR3 is 12 amino acids long. Germline assignment: CDR1 GTSNPN and CDR2 SVGIG (reference sequence). The CDR3 loop reads CAWSRGWETQYF. The DNA of the CDR3 is TGTGCCTGGAGTCGGGGGTGGGAGACCCAGTACTTC.

In this sample, this clone turned up a few times. The chain joins TRBV28 to TRBJ1-5; D ambiguous. This CDR3 contains 16 residues. Trimming removed 6 bases at V and 0 bases at J, with 15 bases between. Germline assignment: CDR1 MDHEN and CDR2 SYDVKM. DNA of the CDR3: TGTGCCAGCAGCATCATAGACACAAATAGCAATCAGCCCCAGCATTTT. Residues: CASSIIDTNSNQPQHF. The complete variable domain, with remaining parts taken from reference TRBV28 and TRBJ1-5, reads DVKVTQSSRYLVKRTGEKVFLECVQDMDHENMFWYRQDPGLGLRLIYFSYDVKMKEKGDIPEGYSVSREKKERFSLILESASTNQTSMYLCASSIIDTNSNQPQHFGDGTRLSIL.

The chain combines TRBV7-2 with TRBJ2-7; D perhaps matches TRBD1 (6 bases). V was trimmed by 2 bases and J by 3 bases, leaving 26 bases between them. The CDR3 runs 19 residues. Looked up from germline, CDR1 is SGHTA and CDR2 is FQGNSA. The CDR3 DNA sequence: TGTGCCAGCAGCTTACAAGAGGCAGGGGACCTCCTAGGTTTCTACGAGCAGTACTTC. This encodes CASSLQEAGDLLGFYEQYF.

The chain links TRBV27 to TRBJ2-7; D is undetermined. The germline CDR1 and CDR2 sequences are MNHEY and SMNVEV (reference sequence). V dropped 3 bases and J dropped 1 base, with 13 bases sitting between them. The CDR3 covers 15 residues. In DNA form, the CDR3 reads TGTGCCAGCAGTTTGGGTAGGGAATGGTCCTACGAGCAGTACTTC. This encodes CASSLGREWSYEQYF.

V gene TRBV5-1 combines with J gene TRBJ2-2; 8 nucleotides align to TRBD1. Per germline, CDR1 SGHRS and CDR2 YFSETQ. This CDR3 has 15 amino acids. V trimming: 5 bases; J trimming: 3 bases; junction bases outside the gene matches: 6. Here the CDR3 DNA reads TGCGCCAGCAGGGTTCAGGGGGCTTACACCGGGGAGCTGTTTTTT. Its protein is CASRVQGAYTGELFF.